The rows below give T cell receptor beta chains drawn from one sample of a study of Graves' ophthalmopathy and Graves' hyperthyroidism. TCRdb itself ran the multiplex PCR reads through MiXCR, one entry per CDR3 protein. Here the sample spans hundreds of thousands of distinct CDR3 sequences, around a fifth being singletons. Sequences were obtained from peripheral blood. These receptors all come from a woman between 18 and 30 years old with stable Graves' hyperthyroidism. Both conserved end residues are part of each CDR3. The order of the fields is clone size, J gene, V gene, D gene, CDR3 protein, CDR3 DNA. A D gene is named only where the DNA matches it firmly. A clone size is listed for some rows: how often the clone was seen (once, few, many), or a class if it is expanded.

many TRBJ2-7 TRBV5-1 TRBD2 CASSAGRAGSYEQYF TGCGCCAGCAGCGCCGGGAGAGCGGGGTCCTACGAGCAGTACTTC
many TRBJ1-3 TRBV12-3/TRBV12-4 NA CASSRDTSSGNTIYF TGTGCCAGCAGTCGGGACACCAGCTCTGGAAACACCATATATTTT
many TRBJ1-1 TRBV19 NA CASSQGDGTEAFF TGTGCCAGTAGTCAGGGAGATGGAACTGAAGCTTTCTTT
NA TRBJ2-1 TRBV9 TRBD2 CASSVGGGGRASIEQFF TGTGCCAGCAGCGTCGGGGGTGGCGGGAGGGCCAGTATTGAGCAGTTCTTC
many TRBJ2-2 TRBV11-3 NA CASSFTGTGELFF TGTGCCAGCAGCTTCACTGGCACCGGGGAGCTGTTTTTT
many TRBJ1-1 TRBV11-1 NA CASSWEGWGGNTEAFF TGTGCCAGCAGCTGGGAGGGTTGGGGAGGGAACACTGAAGCTTTCTTT
many TRBJ1-1 TRBV27 NA CASSPLGDNWTEAFF TGTGCCAGCAGCCCTTTAGGGGATAATTGGACTGAAGCTTTCTTT
many TRBJ2-2 TRBV12-3/TRBV12-4 NA CASSSSFSLHTGELFF TGTGCCAGCAGCTCCAGCTTCTCCCTTCACACCGGGGAGCTGTTTTTT
many TRBJ2-3 TRBV6-1 TRBD2 CASRATSGRDTQYF TGTGCCAGCAGGGCAACTAGCGGGAGAGATACGCAGTATTTT
NA TRBJ1-2 TRBV13 NA CASSLGGGPNYGYTF TGTGCCAGCAGCTTAGGTGGCGGTCCTAACTATGGCTACACCTTC
once TRBJ1-5 TRBV6-1 NA CASRMSPDQPQHF TGTGCCAGCAGGATGTCGCCCGATCAGCCCCAGCATTTT
once TRBJ1-1 TRBV19 NA CASSIVGGGNTEAFF TGTGCCAGTAGTATAGTTGGGGGAGGGAACACTGAAGCTTTCTTT
many TRBJ2-4 TRBV18 NA CASSTNPPTGPENIQYF TGTGCCAGCTCAACCAATCCTCCTACAGGGCCCGAAAACATTCAGTACTTC
NA TRBJ1-6 TRBV6-1 NA CASTLSSGHLGEFSPLHF TGTGCCAGCACTCTCTCCTCGGGCCACCTTGGGGAATTTTCACCCCTCCACTTT
NA TRBJ2-5 TRBV7-2 NA CASTPPVQETQYF TGTGCCAGCACCCCCCCAGTACAAGAGACCCAGTACTTC
NA TRBJ2-2 TRBV3-1 NA CASSLPEWAGELFF TGTGCCAGCAGCCTCCCGGAGTGGGCGGGGGAGCTGTTTTTT
many TRBJ2-7 TRBV12-3/TRBV12-4 TRBD1 CASSLRTGGSSDEQYF TGTGCCAGCAGTCTACGGACAGGGGGCAGTTCTGACGAGCAGTACTTC
NA TRBJ2-5 TRBV6-4 TRBD2 CASSENGGGAGDTQYF TGTGCCAGCAGTGAAAACGGCGGGGGGGCCGGGGATACCCAGTACTTC
many TRBJ1-5 TRBV30 TRBD1 CAWTAGGAGQPQHF TGTGCCTGGACCGCAGGGGGCGCAGGCCAGCCCCAGCATTTT
many TRBJ1-1 TRBV6-5 NA CASSYGGLWTMNTEAFF TGTGCCAGCAGTTACGGGGGCCTCTGGACGATGAACACTGAAGCTTTCTTT
many TRBJ1-2 TRBV7-2 TRBD1 CASSRDRSYGYTF TGTGCCAGCAGCCGGGACAGGAGCTATGGCTACACCTTC
many TRBJ2-7 TRBV10-1 TRBD2 CASSAASGAYEQYF TGCGCCAGCAGTGCGGCTAGCGGGGCCTACGAGCAGTACTTC
NA TRBJ1-6 TRBV28 NA CASSSTGLNSPLHF TGTGCCAGCAGTTCGACAGGCTTAAATTCACCCCTCCACTTT
many TRBJ2-3 TRBV6-1 NA CASSGVGHYTDTQYF TGTGCCAGCAGTGGGGTCGGCCACTACACAGATACGCAGTATTTT
many TRBJ1-3 TRBV5-6 NA CASSLTVLSGNTIYF TGTGCCAGCAGCTTAACAGTCCTCTCTGGAAACACCATATATTTT
many TRBJ1-1 TRBV7-8 NA CASSLEGGETEAFF TGTGCCAGCAGCTTAGAGGGAGGGGAAACTGAAGCTTTCTTT
NA TRBJ1-2 TRBV24-1 NA CATSDLQGYTF TGTGCCACCAGTGACCTGCAAGGCTACACCTTC
many TRBJ2-2 TRBV7-2 NA CASSLVSTNTGELFF TGTGCCAGCAGCTTAGTTAGCACCAACACCGGGGAGCTGTTTTTT
NA TRBJ2-7 TRBV29-1 TRBD2 CSVAHQGAGGSYEQYF TGCAGCGTTGCTCATCAAGGGGCGGGAGGCTCCTACGAGCAGTACTTC
few TRBJ2-5 TRBV5-1 NA CASSEVSQETQYF TGCGCCAGCAGCGAGGTATCACAAGAGACCCAGTACTTC
many TRBJ2-7 TRBV2 NA CASEILPNEQYF TGTGCCAGCGAGATACTCCCTAACGAGCAGTACTTC
many TRBJ1-5 TRBV6-2/TRBV6-3 NA CASSYAEGQPQHF TGTGCCAGCAGTTACGCGGAGGGTCAGCCCCAGCATTTT
many TRBJ1-6 TRBV30 NA CAWSRTGRLNSPLHF TGTGCCTGGAGTCGTACGGGGAGGCTTAATTCACCCCTCCACTTT
NA TRBJ1-3 TRBV6-1 TRBD1 CATHRGTGNTIYF TGTGCCACCCACAGGGGTACTGGAAACACCATATATTTT
many TRBJ2-5 TRBV2 TRBD2 CASIGGSQETQYF TGTGCCAGCATTGGCGGGAGTCAAGAGACCCAGTACTTC
many TRBJ2-7 TRBV20-1 TRBD2 CSARASSGNSYEQYF TGCAGTGCTAGAGCCTCTAGCGGGAACTCCTACGAGCAGTACTTC
many TRBJ1-1 TRBV6-4 TRBD1 CASTRNSHRGLNTEAFF TGTGCCAGCACCCGAAACAGCCACAGGGGATTGAACACTGAAGCTTTCTTT
NA TRBJ1-1 TRBV12-3/TRBV12-4 NA CASSLVRRLEAFF TGTGCCAGCAGTTTAGTACGGCGTCTTGAAGCTTTCTTT
NA TRBJ1-1 TRBV11-1 NA CASSLSTGSKNTEAFF TGTGCCAGCAGCTTAAGTACGGGGTCGAAGAACACTGAAGCTTTCTTT
few TRBJ1-5 TRBV7-2 TRBD1 CASSSSGQQSQPQHF TGTGCCAGCAGCTCCTCGGGACAGCAGAGTCAGCCCCAGCATTTT